This TCR beta chain was sequenced in a study of shared clonotypes between healthy human individuals. The study, taken as a whole, reports: The genetic and exposure-history diversity represented was limited by few donors. Donor clonotype sharing was expected to depend on sequencing depth.

The naive CD8 fraction comprised CD45RO-negative cells positively selected for CCR7 and excluded terminally differentiated effector memory CD45RA+ cells. Those who donated were healthy HIV-negative adults, with no recent acute infections or vaccinations reported. Methods used by the authors: ImmunoSEQ gave junction-only sequences without quality scores, so filtering differed. Assay: immunoSEQ multiplex PCR; the TCRdb copy retains only in-frame clones and omits some. V and J calls and clone size are those listed in that table; D and trimming were worked out from the DNA. The sample has roughly 2 million clones, approximately 94% seen once. V was trimmed by 6 bases and J by 0 bases, leaving 18 bases between them. From germline, CDR1 is MNHEY and CDR2 SMNVEV (reference sequence). The CDR3 is made up of 16 amino acids. As to this clone: Its antigen is not identified.

The sequenced sample consisted of naive CD8+ T cells sorted from blood. The chain uses TRBV27 and TRBJ2-7; D is possibly TRBD2 (7 bases). This receptor was identified in a man between 18 and 35 years old in good health. The DNA for the CDR3 is TGTGCCAGCAGCCCGGGGGAGGGGGAGGTCTCCTACGAGCAGTACTTC. This gives the protein CASSPGEGEVSYEQYF.